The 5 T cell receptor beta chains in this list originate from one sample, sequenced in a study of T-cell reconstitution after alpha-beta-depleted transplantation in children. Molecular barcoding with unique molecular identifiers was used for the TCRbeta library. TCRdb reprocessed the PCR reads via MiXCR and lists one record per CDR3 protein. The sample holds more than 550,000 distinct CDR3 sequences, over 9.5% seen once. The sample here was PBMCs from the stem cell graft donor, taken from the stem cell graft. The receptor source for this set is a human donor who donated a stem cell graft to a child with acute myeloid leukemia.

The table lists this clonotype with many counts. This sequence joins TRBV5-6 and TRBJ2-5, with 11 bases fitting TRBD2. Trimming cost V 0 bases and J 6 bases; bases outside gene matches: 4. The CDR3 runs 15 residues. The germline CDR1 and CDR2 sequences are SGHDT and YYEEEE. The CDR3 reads CASSLGGLAAKTQYF. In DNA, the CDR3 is TGTGCCAGCAGCTTGGGGGGACTAGCGGCAAAGACCCAGTACTTC.

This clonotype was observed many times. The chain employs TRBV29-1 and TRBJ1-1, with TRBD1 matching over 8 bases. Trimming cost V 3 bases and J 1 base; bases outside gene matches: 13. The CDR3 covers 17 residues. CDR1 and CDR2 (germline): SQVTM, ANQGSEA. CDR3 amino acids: CSVDGVVADRGNTEAFF. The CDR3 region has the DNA TGCAGCGTTGATGGGGTTGTCGCAGACAGGGGGAACACTGAAGCTTTCTTT. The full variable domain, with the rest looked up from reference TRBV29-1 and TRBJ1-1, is SAVISQKPSRDICQRGTSLTIQCQVDSQVTMMFWYRQQPGQSLTLIATANQGSEATYESGFVIDKFPISRPNLTFSTLTVSNMSPEDSSIYLCSVDGVVADRGNTEAFFGQGTRLTVV.

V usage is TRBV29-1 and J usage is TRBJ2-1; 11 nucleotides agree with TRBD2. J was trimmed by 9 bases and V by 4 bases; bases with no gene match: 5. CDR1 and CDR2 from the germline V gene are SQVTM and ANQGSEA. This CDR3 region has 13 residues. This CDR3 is CSVVAGGPSEQFF. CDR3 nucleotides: TGCAGCGTTGTAGCGGGAGGGCCTAGTGAGCAGTTCTTC.

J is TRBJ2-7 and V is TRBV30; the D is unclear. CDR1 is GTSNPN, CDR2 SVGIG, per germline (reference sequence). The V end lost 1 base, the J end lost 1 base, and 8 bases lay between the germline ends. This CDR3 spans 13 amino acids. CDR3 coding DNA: TGTGCCTGGAGTGATGGTGCTTCCTACGAGCAGTACTTC. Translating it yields CAWSDGASYEQYF.

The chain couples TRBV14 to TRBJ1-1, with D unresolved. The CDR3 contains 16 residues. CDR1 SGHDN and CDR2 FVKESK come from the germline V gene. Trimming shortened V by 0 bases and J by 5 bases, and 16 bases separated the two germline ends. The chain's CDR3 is CASSQEGAATWTEAFF. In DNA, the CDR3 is TGTGCCAGCAGCCAAGAAGGAGCTGCGACGTGGACTGAAGCTTTCTTT.